The 9 T cell receptor beta chains in this list originate from one sample, sequenced in a study of cytomegalovirus exposure and HLA in healthy donors. The PCR contained 60 Vbeta and 13 Jbeta primers. Repertoires were generated with immunoSEQ multiplex PCR, while TCRdb's copy carries only in-frame clones and drops some. The table includes 90,000 to 140,000 clones, under 80% detected once. Material: PBMCs. These receptors were obtained from a woman between 40 and 50 years old in good health and CMV-seropositive.

The chain recombines TRBV20-1 with TRBJ2-3; unclear D gene. The V end was cut by 7 bases, the J end by 6 bases, with 11 bases between. There are 11 residues in the CDR3. Germline values: CDR1 DFQATT, CDR2 SNEGSKA (reference sequence). CDR3 amino acids: CSGAIGDTQYF. The CDR3 DNA reads as TGCAGTGGGGCTATAGGTGATACGCAGTATTTT.

CDR3: CASSLLTGVDNQPQHF. The CDR3 coding sequence is TGTGCCAGCAGCTTACTTACAGGGGTTGACAATCAGCCCCAGCATTTT. The chain is built from TRBV7-2 and TRBJ1-5, with 7 bases lining up with TRBD1. The germline gives CDR1 SGHTA, CDR2 FQGNSA. This CDR3 has 16 residues. V lost 2 bases to trimming and J lost 3 bases; unmatched junction nucleotides: 7. The whole variable domain, remainder taken from reference TRBV7-2 and TRBJ1-5, is GAGVSQSPSNKVTEKGKDVELRCDPISGHTALYWYRQSLGQGLEFLIYFQGNSAPDKSGLPSDRFSAERTGGSVSTLTIQRTQQEDSAVYLCASSLLTGVDNQPQHFGDGTRLSIL.

The chain uses TRBV6-5 and TRBJ1-5; D not resolved. The CDR3 runs 16 residues. Germline V lookup: CDR1 MNHEY, CDR2 SVGAGI. V lost 4 bases to trimming and J lost 2 bases, with 15 bases between them. The CDR3 is CASSFNSPRGNQPQHF. CDR3 coding DNA: TGTGCCAGCAGTTTTAACTCTCCGCGTGGCAATCAGCCCCAGCATTTT.

This chain links TRBV7-2 with TRBJ1-6; maybe TRBD1 (6 bases). The CDR3 contains 15 residues. Germline V CDR1 and CDR2: SGHTA, FQGNSA. V was cut by 2 bases and J by 4 bases, with 9 bases left in between. The CDR3 coding sequence is TGTGCCAGCAGCTTAATGACAGGATATAATTCACCCCTCCACTTT. Its translation: CASSLMTGYNSPLHF. The full variable domain, rest sourced from reference TRBV7-2 and TRBJ1-6, is GAGVSQSPSNKVTEKGKDVELRCDPISGHTALYWYRQSLGQGLEFLIYFQGNSAPDKSGLPSDRFSAERTGGSVSTLTIQRTQQEDSAVYLCASSLMTGYNSPLHFGNGTRLTVT.

The chain has TRBV7-9 and TRBJ2-2, with D perhaps TRBD1 (7 bases). This CDR3 spans 16 amino acids. V lost 5 bases and J 4 bases, leaving 17 bases between the germline ends. From germline, CDR1 is SEHNR and CDR2 FQNEAQ (reference sequence). This chain's CDR3 is CASSRPTGTVTGELFF. CDR3 DNA sequence: TGTGCCAGCAGCCGGCCGACAGGGACTGTCACCGGGGAGCTGTTTTTT.

This chain joins TRBV27 and TRBJ2-3; 9 nucleotides agree with TRBD2. Germline trimming cut 2 bases from V and 3 bases from J; bases unmatched to any gene: 9. Per germline, CDR1 MNHEY and CDR2 SMNVEV (reference sequence). This CDR3 is built from 17 residues. CDR3 sequence reads: CASSLISAGGPTDTQYF. DNA of the CDR3: TGTGCCAGCAGTTTAATCTCGGCGGGGGGGCCAACAGATACGCAGTATTTT.

DNA for the CDR3: TGTGCCAGCAGCCGTAGTTCATACACTGAAGCTTTCTTT. Amino acids: CASSRSSYTEAFF. The J gene is TRBJ1-1, the V gene TRBV28; the D is unclear. This CDR3 spans 13 amino acids. Trimming removed 6 bases at V and 3 bases at J, with 11 bases between. Germline CDR1 and CDR2: MDHEN and SYDVKM.

The chain recombines TRBV4-1 with TRBJ2-1, with a tentative D call TRBD2 (5 bases). Trimming removed 3 bases from V and 9 bases from J, with 18 bases in between. This CDR3 is built from 15 residues. From germline, CDR1 is MGHRA and CDR2 YSYEKL. CDR3 in DNA: TGCGCCAGCAGCCAGCCTAGGCTAGCAATCGGTGAGCAGTTCTTC. Residues: CASSQPRLAIGEQFF.

The J gene is TRBJ2-6, the V gene TRBV7-8, with D perhaps TRBD2 (7 bases). The V gene lost 1 base and the J gene lost 3 bases, with 13 bases spanning the gap. CDR1 and CDR2 from the germline V gene are SGHVS and FQNEAQ. The CDR3 is made up of 17 amino acids. CDR3 residues: CASSLVGGAFGANVLTF. In DNA, the CDR3 is TGTGCCAGCAGCTTAGTTGGGGGGGCCTTTGGGGCCAACGTCCTGACTTTC.